This TCR beta chain was profiled in a study of Ad26.COV2.S vaccination and SARS-CoV-2 variants. Whole-study findings and limits: Reported post-vaccination CD8+ and CD4+ T cell responses to spike showed substantial breadth. Breadth measured for non-spike TCRs was similar across vaccine and placebo recipients.

Germline values: CDR1 MGHRA, CDR2 YSYEKL. The ends were cut back, 0 bases at V and 2 bases at J, with 11 bases in the middle. The CDR3 sequence is 15 residues long. Treatment denoted: some 19 received Ad26.COV2.S at low or high dose, single or two shots; 5 received placebo; per-sample allocation not given. Vaccine and placebo recipients were sampled on day 63 after the first injection. Sequenced by immunoSEQ multiplex PCR; TCRdb stores in-frame clones only, minus some. The table shows about 420,000 clones, with roughly 90% occurring only once. Turning to this clone: Antigen specificity is unknown.

The source material was peripheral blood, sampled in a trial of Ad26.COV2.S vaccine versus placebo. The rearrangement links TRBV4-1 to TRBJ2-7, with D maybe TRBD1 (6 bases). The clonotype comes from a person between 18 and 65 years old who received the Ad26.COV2.S COVID-19 vaccine or a placebo. This CDR3 is CASSQDPGQAYEQYF. The CDR3 nucleotides read TGCGCCAGCAGCCAAGATCCGGGACAAGCCTACGAGCAGTACTTC.